The 31 T cell receptor beta chains presented below share a single source sample, sequenced in a study of T cells in Graves' hyperthyroidism and ophthalmopathy. It was RNA transcripts that yielded the amplified TCR beta CDR3 regions. HTBI primers were used for first-round RT-PCR of the TCR CDR3. MiXCR, run by TCRdb on the multiplex PCR reads, gives a single entry per CDR3 protein. The table includes about 130,000 distinct CDR3 sequences, less than 25% detected once. Sequenced: blood. The receptors here all came from a woman in her fifties or sixties with Graves' hyperthyroidism that later progressed to Graves' ophthalmopathy.

This clonotype was counted ten times or more. The chain is built from TRBV18 and TRBJ1-1; D remains unclear. Germline CDR1 KGHSH, CDR2 LQKENI. This CDR3 contains 13 residues. Between the trimmed V and J ends, which lost 8 bases and 1 base, there was a span of 11 bases. CDR3 in amino acids: CASRGRENTEAFF. In DNA form, the CDR3 reads TGTGCCAGCCGTGGACGGGAGAACACTGAAGCTTTCTTT. Full variable domain (outside the CDR3, taken from reference TRBV18 and TRBJ1-1): NAGVMQNPRHLVRRRGQEARLRCSPMKGHSHVYWYRQLPEEGLKFMVYLQKENIIDESGMPKERFSAEFPKEGPSILRIQQVVRGDSAAYFCASRGRENTEAFFGQGTRLTVV.

The gene calls are TRBV12-3 or TRBV12-4 and TRBJ2-1; D perhaps matches TRBD2 (5 bases). V lost 6 bases and J 0 bases, leaving 12 bases between the germline ends. The CDR3 totals 15 residues. CDR3 DNA sequence: TGTGCCAGCAGGATGGGAGTGAGCTCCTACAATGAGCAGTTCTTC. The encoded protein is CASRMGVSSYNEQFF.

This clonotype was recorded at least ten times. The chain uses TRBV5-1 and TRBJ2-3; D remains unclear. The germline CDR1 and CDR2 sequences are SGHRS and YFSETQ. The V end was cut by 0 bases, the J end by 4 bases, with 12 bases between. The CDR3 is 15 residues long. The CDR3 here is CASSLAEVYPDTQYF. CDR3 sequence (DNA): TGCGCCAGCAGCTTGGCCGAAGTGTATCCAGATACGCAGTATTTT.

The V gene is TRBV7-9, the J gene TRBJ1-3; a weak D match, TRBD1 (6 bases). The length of the CDR3 is 18 residues. V gave up 6 bases and J gave up 3 bases, with 24 bases separating them. The germline gives CDR1 SEHNR, CDR2 FQNEAQ (reference sequence). The CDR3 reads CASSLPQGGGVFGNTIYF. The CDR3 coding sequence is TGTGCCAGCAGTCTCCCCCAAGGGGGGGGAGTTTTTGGAAACACCATATATTTT.

This clonotype was detected many times. The V call is TRBV11-2, the J call TRBJ1-4; 9 nucleotides line up with TRBD1. Trimming removed 5 bases from V and 8 bases from J; junction bases left unmatched: 6. CDR3 length: 14 amino acids. Germline CDR1 and CDR2: SGHAT and FQNNGV. CDR3 bases: TGTGCCAGCAGCCCCGGGACAGGGCGCGAAAAACTGTTTTTT. Translating gives CASSPGTGREKLFF.

This clonotype occurred many times. The CDR3 spells CSVLHSGSSYEQYF. CDR3 nucleotides: TGCAGCGTTCTACACAGCGGGAGTTCCTACGAGCAGTACTTC. The V call is TRBV29-1, the J call TRBJ2-7; 8 bases are a match to TRBD2. Trimming removed 5 bases from V and 1 base from J; junction bases left unmatched: 7. This CDR3 region has 14 residues. CDR1 is SQVTM and CDR2 is ANQGSEA in the germline V gene.

J is TRBJ1-5 and V is TRBV12-3 or TRBV12-4; TRBD1 is a possible D gene (6 bases). The CDR3 is 13 residues long. The germline V and J ends were trimmed by 6 bases and 4 bases, with 10 bases remaining between them. The CDR3 DNA reads TGTGCCAGCAGGAGAGGACAGAATCAGCCCCAGCATTTT. This gives the protein CASRRGQNQPQHF.

This clonotype was seen at least ten times. This chain connects TRBV3-1 to TRBJ2-7; D is possibly TRBD1 (6 bases). V gave up 5 bases and J gave up 1 base, with 12 bases separating them. The CDR3 is 14 residues long. Germline loops: CDR1 LGHDT, CDR2 YNNKEL (reference sequence). The chain's CDR3 is CASSYGQTSYEQYF. The CDR3 coding sequence is TGTGCCAGCAGCTATGGACAGACTTCCTACGAGCAGTACTTC.

This clonotype was observed a few times. The CDR3 nucleotides read TGTGCCAGTAGTCGACGGACAGGGAAAACCGGGGAGCTGTTTTTT. It is translated as CASSRRTGKTGELFF. The V and J genes are TRBV19 and TRBJ2-2, with 8 nucleotides matching TRBD1. V dropped 5 bases and J dropped 5; count of bases not matched to a gene: 7. The CDR3 contains 15 residues. Per the germline V gene, CDR1 is LNHDA and CDR2 is SQIVND (reference sequence).

This clonotype was detected a few times. Since a much larger clone is just one base distant, this may be a read error. The gene calls are TRBV28 and TRBJ2-4; TRBD1 matches 7 bases. The CDR3 covers 13 residues. CDR1 MDHEN and CDR2 SYDVKM come from the germline V gene. The CDR3 nucleotides read TGTGCCAGCAGACCTTCGAGGGGGCACATTCGGTACTTC. Protein sequence: CASRPSRGHIRYF.

This clonotype was observed at least ten times. This rearrangement joins TRBV20-1 to TRBJ2-5, with TRBD1 matching over 12 bases. CDR3 size: 14 residues. The V and J ends lost 1 base and 5 bases, in that order; junction bases with no gene match: 2. The germline V gene encodes CDR1 DFQATT and CDR2 SNEGSKA (reference sequence). The CDR3 protein is CSARGDRGHETQYF. CDR3 coding DNA: TGCAGTGCTAGAGGGGACAGGGGGCATGAGACCCAGTACTTC.

The chain joins TRBV18 to TRBJ2-4; D possibly corresponds to TRBD2 (6 bases). This CDR3 has 16 residues. Germline values: CDR1 KGHSH, CDR2 LQKENI. V was trimmed by 2 bases and J by 0 bases, leaving 11 bases between them. CDR3 coding DNA: TGTGCCAGCTCACCATCAAGGGGACTAGCCAAAAACATTCAGTACTTC. Its translation is CASSPSRGLAKNIQYF.

This clonotype was detected many times. This chain connects TRBV24-1 to TRBJ2-1; 9 nucleotides agree with TRBD1. The CDR3 is 14 residues long. Germline V gene lookup returns CDR1 KGHDR and CDR2 SFDVKD. The V segment lost 7 bases and the J segment 6 bases; nucleotides outside the gene matches: 6. The CDR3 reads CATSEPGQGNEQFF. CDR3 DNA sequence: TGTGCCACCAGCGAACCGGGACAGGGCAATGAGCAGTTCTTC.

V gene TRBV9 combines with J gene TRBJ2-5; 10 nucleotides align to TRBD1. The CDR3 loop spans 15 amino acids. Per germline, CDR1 SGDLS and CDR2 YYNGEE. V was clipped by 3 bases and J by 5 bases; unmatched bases: 7. The CDR3 region has the DNA TGTGCCAGCAGCGCCCGGGACAGGGGTCACGAGACCCAGTACTTC. It specifies CASSARDRGHETQYF.

This clonotype was recorded at least ten times. The chain links TRBV4-2 to TRBJ2-2, with TRBD1 matching 8 bases. Per germline, CDR1 LGHNA and CDR2 YNFKEQ. This CDR3 region has 17 residues. Losses at the gene ends were 0 bases for V and 1 base for J; bases not matched to a gene: 4. In DNA form, the CDR3 reads TGTGCCAGCAGCCAAGATGACAGGGGCCTGAACACCGGGGAGCTGTTTTTT. Protein product: CASSQDDRGLNTGELFF.

The chain employs TRBV27 and TRBJ1-2; maybe TRBD1 (5 bases). This CDR3 spans 14 amino acids. Germline V lookup: CDR1 MNHEY, CDR2 SMNVEV (reference sequence). The V and J ends lost 9 bases and 3 bases respectively, with 17 bases between them. The CDR3 region is CARPVPGTDYGYTF. The DNA for the CDR3 is TGTGCCAGGCCCGTCCCAGGGACGGACTATGGCTACACCTTC.

V is TRBV3-1 and J is TRBJ2-4, with 9 positions matching TRBD2. The V gene's germline CDR1 is LGHDT and CDR2 YNNKEL (reference sequence). This CDR3 has 16 residues. The J segment lost 7 bases and the V segment lost 2 bases, leaving 9 bases of the junction unmatched. The DNA of the CDR3 is TGTGCCAGCAGCCAAAATGGGGCGGGAGGGATCAACATTCAGTACTTC. Its protein is CASSQNGAGGINIQYF.

V usage is TRBV5-1 and J usage is TRBJ2-3; D uncertain. The germline gives CDR1 SGHRS, CDR2 YFSETQ. The CDR3 contains 14 residues. The ends were cut back, 4 bases at V and 6 bases at J, with 15 bases in the middle. This CDR3 is CASSPTLSEDTQYF. Written as DNA, the CDR3 is TGCGCCAGCAGCCCGACCCTGTCGGAGGATACGCAGTATTTT.

This clonotype was found many times. The V gene is TRBV28, the J gene TRBJ1-5, with D uncertain. This CDR3 is 12 amino acids long. CDR1 and CDR2 from the germline V gene are MDHEN and SYDVKM. Trimming stripped 3 bases from V and 7 bases from J, with 7 bases between. CDR3 sequence: CASSFPGQPQHF. The CDR3 DNA is TGTGCCAGCAGTTTCCCGGGGCAGCCCCAGCATTTT.

CDR3 sequence: CASSAPGTSGTDTQYF. DNA of the CDR3: TGTGCCAGCAGCGCGCCCGGGACTAGCGGCACAGATACGCAGTATTTT. The chain carries TRBV9 and TRBJ2-3, with 10 bases identical to TRBD2. The junction had 5 bases not matched to a gene; V was cut back by 3 bases and J by 1 base. The CDR3 is 16 amino acids. Germline V gene data show CDR1 as SGDLS and CDR2 as YYNGEE.

This clonotype was counted once. The chain recombines TRBV19 with TRBJ2-3; D remains ambiguous. The CDR3 runs 15 residues. Germline V CDR1 and CDR2: LNHDA, SQIVND (reference sequence). Trimming stripped 4 bases from V and 2 bases from J, with 13 bases between. Here the CDR3 reads CASSSRHRITDTQYF. The CDR3 DNA is TGTGCCAGTAGTAGCCGACACAGAATCACAGATACGCAGTATTTT.

The chain has TRBV6-5 and TRBJ1-1; D may be TRBD1 (6 bases). CDR1 and CDR2 (germline): MNHEY, SVGAGI. The CDR3 contains 12 residues. The germline V and J ends were trimmed by 5 bases and 10 bases, with 14 bases remaining between them. The CDR3, as DNA: TGTGCCAGCAGTCACCGGACAGAAGGAGCTTTCTTT. Translation: CASSHRTEGAFF.

Concerning this clonotype itself: The junction does not match germline at one end; this may be a read error. V and J are TRBV9 and TRBJ2-5, with 11 bases aligning to TRBD2. Germline V gene sequence: CDR1 SGDLS, CDR2 YYNGEE. The CDR3 consists of 15 residues. The CDR3 reads CTSSVATSGSETQYF. The CDR3 DNA follows: TGTACCAGCAGCGTAGCAACTAGCGGGAGCGAGACCCAGTACTTC.

V is TRBV6-5 and J is TRBJ1-6; TRBD1 is a possible D gene (6 bases). CDR3 size: 15 residues. V lost 0 bases, J lost 10 bases, and 13 bases lay in between. Germline V gene data show CDR1 as MNHEY and CDR2 as SVGAGI. The chain's CDR3 is CASSYSNRAGSPLHF. Written as DNA, the CDR3 is TGTGCCAGCAGTTACTCGAACAGGGCGGGGTCACCCCTCCACTTT.

This clonotype has ten or more counts. At one end the junction does not follow the germline gene, possibly because of a read error. The J gene is TRBJ2-7, the V gene TRBV28; possibly TRBD2 for D (6 bases). The CDR3 is 15 residues long. CDR1 is MDHEN and CDR2 is SYDVKM in the germline V gene. The CDR3 region is CASSLSGRITYEQCF. The CDR3 DNA is TGTGCCAGCAGTTTGAGTGGGAGGATAACCTACGAGCAGTGCTTC.

The chain joins TRBV7-3 to TRBJ2-3, with TRBD2 as a possible D gene (5 bases). Germline V CDR1 and CDR2: SGHTA, FQGTGA. Trimming pared 5 bases from V and 0 bases from J, leaving 12 bases between. The CDR3 covers 15 residues. CDR3 DNA: TGTGCCAGCAGCCCCGTGGGCGGGAGCACAGATACGCAGTATTTT. Translation: CASSPVGGSTDTQYF.

The chain recombines TRBV7-2 with TRBJ2-1; D gene ambiguous. There are 15 residues in the CDR3. Germline values: CDR1 SGHTA, CDR2 FQGNSA. V gave up 1 base and J gave up 4 bases, with 11 bases separating them. The CDR3 bases are TGTGCCAGCAGCTTAGAGGTAGGAACTTACAATGAGCAGTTCTTC. This gives the protein CASSLEVGTYNEQFF.

The table lists this clonotype with many counts. V is TRBV9 and J is TRBJ2-5; maybe TRBD1 (6 bases). Deletions cut 0 bases from V and 5 bases from J, with 14 bases between. There are 15 residues in the CDR3. Germline V CDR1 and CDR2: SGDLS, YYNGEE. DNA for the CDR3: TGTGCCAGCAGCGTAGGCGACAGGTCGGGGGAGACCCAGTACTTC. Its protein is CASSVGDRSGETQYF.

The table lists this clonotype with many counts. The CDR3 sequence is CATSRQGGTEAFF. The CDR3 DNA reads TGTGCCACGAGTAGGCAGGGCGGGACTGAAGCTTTCTTT. The chain couples TRBV24-1 to TRBJ1-1; D might be TRBD1 (5 bases). V was clipped by 10 bases and J by 5 bases, with 16 bases between them. The CDR3 runs 13 residues. CDR1 is KGHDR and CDR2 is SFDVKD in the germline V gene.

This clonotype was seen many times. J is TRBJ2-2 and V is TRBV7-9, with D maybe TRBD2 (7 bases). This CDR3 contains 17 residues. V gave up 3 bases and J gave up 3 bases, with 17 bases separating them. From germline, CDR1 is SEHNR and CDR2 FQNEAQ (reference sequence). The CDR3 DNA reads as TGTGCCAGCAGCTTCCCGACCCGGGGGGCTGACACCGGGGAGCTGTTTTTT. It is translated as CASSFPTRGADTGELFF.

This clonotype was seen more than once but under ten times. The rearrangement links TRBV19 to TRBJ1-1; D might be TRBD1 (5 bases). The V end lost 0 bases, the J end lost 7 bases, and 9 bases lay between the germline ends. CDR1 and CDR2 from the germline V gene are LNHDA and SQIVND (reference sequence). CDR3 size: 13 residues. The CDR3 DNA reads as TGTGCCAGTAGTATAGAGGGACGGTATGAAGCTTTCTTT. Protein product: CASSIEGRYEAFF.